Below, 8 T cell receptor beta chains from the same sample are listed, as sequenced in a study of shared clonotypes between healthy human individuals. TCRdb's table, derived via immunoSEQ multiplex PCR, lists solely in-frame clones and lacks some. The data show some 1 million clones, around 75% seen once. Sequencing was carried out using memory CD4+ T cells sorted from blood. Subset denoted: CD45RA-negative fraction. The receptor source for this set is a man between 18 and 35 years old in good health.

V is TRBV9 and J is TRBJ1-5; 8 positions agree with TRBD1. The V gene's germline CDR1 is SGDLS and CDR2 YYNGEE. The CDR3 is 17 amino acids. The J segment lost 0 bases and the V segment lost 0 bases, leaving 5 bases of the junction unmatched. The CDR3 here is CASSVGPGGNSNQPQHF. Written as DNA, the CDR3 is TGTGCCAGCAGCGTAGGTCCAGGGGGCAATAGCAATCAGCCCCAGCATTTT.

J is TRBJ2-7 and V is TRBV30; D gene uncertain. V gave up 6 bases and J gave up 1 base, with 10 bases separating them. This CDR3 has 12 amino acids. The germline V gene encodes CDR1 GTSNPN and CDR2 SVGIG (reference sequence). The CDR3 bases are TGTGCCTGTCTTAGCCCGTCCTACGAGCAGTACTTC. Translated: CACLSPSYEQYF.

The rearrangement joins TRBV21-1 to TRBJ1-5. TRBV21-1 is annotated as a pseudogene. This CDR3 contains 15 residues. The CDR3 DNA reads TGTGCCAGCAGCAAAGTTGTCGGGGTAGACCAGCCCCAGCATTTT. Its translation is CASSKVVGVDQPQHF.

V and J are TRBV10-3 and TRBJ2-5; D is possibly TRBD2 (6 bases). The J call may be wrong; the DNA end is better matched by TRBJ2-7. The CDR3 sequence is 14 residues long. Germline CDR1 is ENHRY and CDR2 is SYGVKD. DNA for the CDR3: TGTGCCATCGGCGATGGGGGGATAACCTACGAGCAGTACTTC. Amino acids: CAIGDGGITYEQYF.

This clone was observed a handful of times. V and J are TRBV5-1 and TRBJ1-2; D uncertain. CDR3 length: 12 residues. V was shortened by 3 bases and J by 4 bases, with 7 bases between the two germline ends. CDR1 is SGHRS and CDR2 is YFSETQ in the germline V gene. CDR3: CASSSDIYGYTF. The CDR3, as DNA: TGCGCCAGCAGCTCAGACATCTATGGCTACACCTTC.

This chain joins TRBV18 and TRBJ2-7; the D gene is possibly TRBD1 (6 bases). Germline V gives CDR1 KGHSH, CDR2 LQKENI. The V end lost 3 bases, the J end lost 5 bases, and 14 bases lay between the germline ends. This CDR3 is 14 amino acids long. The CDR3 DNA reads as TGTGCCAGCTCACCCCTACAGGGTGGGGACGAGCAGTACTTC. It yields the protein CASSPLQGGDEQYF. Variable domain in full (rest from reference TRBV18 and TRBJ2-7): NAGVMQNPRHLVRRRGQEARLRCSPMKGHSHVYWYRQLPEEGLKFMVYLQKENIIDESGMPKERFSAEFPKEGPSILRIQQVVRGDSAAYFCASSPLQGGDEQYFGPGTRLTVT.

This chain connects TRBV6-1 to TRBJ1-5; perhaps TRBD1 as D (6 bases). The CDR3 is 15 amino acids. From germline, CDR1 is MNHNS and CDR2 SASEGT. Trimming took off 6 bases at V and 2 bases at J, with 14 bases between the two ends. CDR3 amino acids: CASRTGTQGNQPQHF. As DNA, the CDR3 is TGTGCCAGCAGGACCGGGACACAGGGCAATCAGCCCCAGCATTTT.

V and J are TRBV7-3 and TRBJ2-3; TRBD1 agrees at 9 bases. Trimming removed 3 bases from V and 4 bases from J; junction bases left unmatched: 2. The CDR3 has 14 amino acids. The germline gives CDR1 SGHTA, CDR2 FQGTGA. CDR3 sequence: CASSFGQGSDTQYF. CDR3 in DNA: TGTGCCAGCAGCTTTGGACAGGGGTCAGATACGCAGTATTTT.